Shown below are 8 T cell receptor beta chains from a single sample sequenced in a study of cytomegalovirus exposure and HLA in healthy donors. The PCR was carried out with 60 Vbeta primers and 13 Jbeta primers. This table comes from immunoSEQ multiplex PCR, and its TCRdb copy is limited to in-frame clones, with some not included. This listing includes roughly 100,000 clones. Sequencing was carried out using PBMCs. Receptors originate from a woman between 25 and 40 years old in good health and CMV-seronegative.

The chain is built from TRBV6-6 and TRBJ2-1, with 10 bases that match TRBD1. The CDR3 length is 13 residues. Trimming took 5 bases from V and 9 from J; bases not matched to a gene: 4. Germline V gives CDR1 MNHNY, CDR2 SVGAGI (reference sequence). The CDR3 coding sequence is TGTGCCAGCAGTCCCCGGGACAGGGGTGAGCAGTTCTTC. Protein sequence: CASSPRDRGEQFF.

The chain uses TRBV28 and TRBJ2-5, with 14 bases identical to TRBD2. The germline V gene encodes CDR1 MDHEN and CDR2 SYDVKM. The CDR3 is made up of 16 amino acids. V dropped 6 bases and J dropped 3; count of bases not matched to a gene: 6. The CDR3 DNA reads TGTGCCAGCAGCTCCCCGGGACTAGCGGGGGAAGAGACCCAGTACTTC. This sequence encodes CASSSPGLAGEETQYF.

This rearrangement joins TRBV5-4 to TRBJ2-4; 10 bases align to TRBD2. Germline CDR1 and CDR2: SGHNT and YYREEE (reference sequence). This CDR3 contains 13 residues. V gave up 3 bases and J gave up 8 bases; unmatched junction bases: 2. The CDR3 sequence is CASSSSGRDIQYF. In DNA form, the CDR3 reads TGTGCCAGCAGCTCTAGCGGGAGAGACATTCAGTACTTC.

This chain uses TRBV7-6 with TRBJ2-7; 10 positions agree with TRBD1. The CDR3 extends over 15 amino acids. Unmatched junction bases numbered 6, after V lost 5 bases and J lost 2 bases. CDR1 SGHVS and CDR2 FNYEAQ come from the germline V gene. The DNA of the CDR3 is TGTGCCAGCAGCCCCAGGGGGACAGGGGCCTACGAGCAGTACTTC. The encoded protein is CASSPRGTGAYEQYF.

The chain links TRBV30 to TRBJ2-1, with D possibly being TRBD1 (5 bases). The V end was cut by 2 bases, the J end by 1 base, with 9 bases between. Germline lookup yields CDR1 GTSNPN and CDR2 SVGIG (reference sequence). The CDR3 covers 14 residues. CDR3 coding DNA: TGTGCCTGGAGTAGTAGGACATCCTACAATGAGCAGTTCTTC. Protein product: CAWSSRTSYNEQFF.

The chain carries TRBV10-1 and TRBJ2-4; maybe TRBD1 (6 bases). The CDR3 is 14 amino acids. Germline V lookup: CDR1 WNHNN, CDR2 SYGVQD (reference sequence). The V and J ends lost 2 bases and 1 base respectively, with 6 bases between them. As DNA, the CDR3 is TGCGCCAGCAGTGAGACAGGGGCCAAAAACATTCAGTACTTC. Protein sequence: CASSETGAKNIQYF.

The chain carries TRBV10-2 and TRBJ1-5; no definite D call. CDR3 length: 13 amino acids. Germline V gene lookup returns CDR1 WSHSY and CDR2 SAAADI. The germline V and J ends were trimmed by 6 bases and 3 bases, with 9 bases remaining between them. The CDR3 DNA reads TGCGCCAGCAGGGGCAGGAACAATCAGCCCCAGCATTTT. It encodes CASRGRNNQPQHF.

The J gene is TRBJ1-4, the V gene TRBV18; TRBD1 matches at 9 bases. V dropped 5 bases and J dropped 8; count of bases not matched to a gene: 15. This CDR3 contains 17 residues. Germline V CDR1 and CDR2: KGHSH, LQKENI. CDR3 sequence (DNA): TGTGCCAGCTCATCTGGACAGGGGAGACAGGAGAGCGAAAAACTGTTTTTT. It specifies CASSSGQGRQESEKLFF.